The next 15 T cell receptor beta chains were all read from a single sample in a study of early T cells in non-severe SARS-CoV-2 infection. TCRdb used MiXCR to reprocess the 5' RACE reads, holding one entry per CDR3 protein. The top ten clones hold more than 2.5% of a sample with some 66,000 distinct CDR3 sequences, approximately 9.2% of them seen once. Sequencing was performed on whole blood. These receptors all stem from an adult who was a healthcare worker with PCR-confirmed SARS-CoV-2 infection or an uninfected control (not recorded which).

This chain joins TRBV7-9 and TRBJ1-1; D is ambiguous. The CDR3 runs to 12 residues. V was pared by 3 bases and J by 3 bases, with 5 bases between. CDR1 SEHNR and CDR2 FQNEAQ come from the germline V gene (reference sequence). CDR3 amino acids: CASSFVYTEAFF. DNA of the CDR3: TGTGCCAGCAGCTTCGTCTACACTGAAGCTTTCTTT.

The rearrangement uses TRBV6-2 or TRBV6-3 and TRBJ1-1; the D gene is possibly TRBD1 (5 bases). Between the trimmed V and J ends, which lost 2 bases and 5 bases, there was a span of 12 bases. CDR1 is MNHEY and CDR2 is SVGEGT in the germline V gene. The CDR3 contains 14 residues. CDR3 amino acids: CASSYTSRGTEAFF. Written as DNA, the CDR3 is TGTGCCAGCAGTTACACGTCCCGGGGGACTGAAGCTTTCTTT.

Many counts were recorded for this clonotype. CDR3 amino acids: CASSEEAGGPDTQYF. The CDR3, as DNA: TGTGCCAGCAGTGAAGAAGCGGGAGGGCCAGATACGCAGTATTTT. The rearrangement joins TRBV6-1 to TRBJ2-3, with TRBD2 matching over 10 bases. V lost 1 base to trimming and J lost 4 bases; unmatched junction nucleotides: 2. CDR1 is MNHNS, CDR2 SASEGT, per germline. This CDR3 has 15 amino acids.

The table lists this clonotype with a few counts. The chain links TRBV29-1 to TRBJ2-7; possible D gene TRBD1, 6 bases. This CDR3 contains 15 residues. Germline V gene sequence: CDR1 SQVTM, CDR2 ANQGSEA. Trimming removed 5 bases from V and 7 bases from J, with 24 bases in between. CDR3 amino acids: CSVPRQEVATGEQYF. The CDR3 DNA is TGCAGCGTTCCAAGACAGGAGGTGGCTACGGGGGAGCAGTACTTC.

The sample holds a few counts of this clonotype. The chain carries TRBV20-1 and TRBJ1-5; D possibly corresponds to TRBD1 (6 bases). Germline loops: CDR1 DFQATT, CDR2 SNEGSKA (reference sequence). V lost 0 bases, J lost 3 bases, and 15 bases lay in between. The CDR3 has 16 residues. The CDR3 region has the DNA TGCAGTGCTAGAGAGATTGGGGGCCTAAACAATCAGCCCCAGCATTTT. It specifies CSAREIGGLNNQPQHF.

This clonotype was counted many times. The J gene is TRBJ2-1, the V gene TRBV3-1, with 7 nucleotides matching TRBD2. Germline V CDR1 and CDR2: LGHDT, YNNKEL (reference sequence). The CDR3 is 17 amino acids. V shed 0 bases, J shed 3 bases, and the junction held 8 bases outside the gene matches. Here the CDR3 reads CASSQDQSGALYNEQFF. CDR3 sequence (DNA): TGTGCCAGCAGCCAAGATCAAAGCGGGGCCCTCTACAATGAGCAGTTCTTC.

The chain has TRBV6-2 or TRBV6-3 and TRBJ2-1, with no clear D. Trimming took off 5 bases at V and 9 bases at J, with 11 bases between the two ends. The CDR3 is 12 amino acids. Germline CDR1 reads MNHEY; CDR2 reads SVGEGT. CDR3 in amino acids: CASSVTVGEQFF. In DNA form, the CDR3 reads TGTGCCAGCAGTGTTACCGTGGGTGAGCAGTTCTTC.

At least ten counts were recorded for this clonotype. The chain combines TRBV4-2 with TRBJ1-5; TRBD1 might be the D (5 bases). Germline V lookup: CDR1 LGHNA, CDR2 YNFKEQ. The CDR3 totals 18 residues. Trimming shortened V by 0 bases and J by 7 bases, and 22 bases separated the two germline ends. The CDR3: CASSQDGVVGRGGQPQHF. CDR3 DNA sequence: TGTGCCAGCAGCCAAGATGGCGTAGTCGGTAGGGGAGGACAGCCCCAGCATTTT.

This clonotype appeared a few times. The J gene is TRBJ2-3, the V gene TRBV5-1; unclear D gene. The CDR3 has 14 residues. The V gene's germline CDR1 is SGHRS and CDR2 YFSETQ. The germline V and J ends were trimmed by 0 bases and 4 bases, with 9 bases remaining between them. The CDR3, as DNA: TGCGCCAGCAGCTTGGGAACGGGTCCAGATACGCAGTATTTT. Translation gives CASSLGTGPDTQYF.

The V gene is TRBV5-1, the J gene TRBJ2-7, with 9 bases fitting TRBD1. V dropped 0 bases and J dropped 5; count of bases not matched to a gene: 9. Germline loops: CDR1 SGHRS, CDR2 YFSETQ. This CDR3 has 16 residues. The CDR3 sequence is CASSLVPGTGTHEQYF. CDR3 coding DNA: TGCGCCAGCAGCTTGGTCCCAGGGACAGGGACCCACGAGCAGTACTTC. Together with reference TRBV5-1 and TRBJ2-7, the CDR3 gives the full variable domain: KAGVTQTPRYLIKTRGQQVTLSCSPISGHRSVSWYQQTPGQGLQFLFEYFSETQRNKGNFPGRFSGRQFSNSRSEMNVSTLELGDSALYLCASSLVPGTGTHEQYFGPGTRLTVT.

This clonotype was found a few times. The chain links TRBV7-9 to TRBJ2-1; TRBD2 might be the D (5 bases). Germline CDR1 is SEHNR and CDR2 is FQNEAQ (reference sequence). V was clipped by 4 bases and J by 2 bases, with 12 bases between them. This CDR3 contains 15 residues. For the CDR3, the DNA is TGTGCCAGCAGCTCCCTCAGCGGCCCCTACAATGAGCAGTTCTTC. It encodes CASSSLSGPYNEQFF.

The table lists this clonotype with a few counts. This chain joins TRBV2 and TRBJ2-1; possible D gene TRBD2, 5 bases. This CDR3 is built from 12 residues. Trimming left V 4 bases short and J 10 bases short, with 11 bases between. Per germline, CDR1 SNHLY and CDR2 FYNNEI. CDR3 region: CASSALVIEQFF. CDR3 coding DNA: TGTGCCAGCAGTGCACTAGTAATCGAGCAGTTCTTC.

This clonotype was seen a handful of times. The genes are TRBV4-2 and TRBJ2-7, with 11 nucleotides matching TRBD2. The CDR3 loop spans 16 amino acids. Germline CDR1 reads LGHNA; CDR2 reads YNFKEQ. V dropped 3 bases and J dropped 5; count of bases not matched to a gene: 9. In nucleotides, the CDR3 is TGTGCCAGCAGCCAGGATAGCGGGAGGGCCCTCCACGAGCAGTACTTC. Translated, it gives CASSQDSGRALHEQYF.

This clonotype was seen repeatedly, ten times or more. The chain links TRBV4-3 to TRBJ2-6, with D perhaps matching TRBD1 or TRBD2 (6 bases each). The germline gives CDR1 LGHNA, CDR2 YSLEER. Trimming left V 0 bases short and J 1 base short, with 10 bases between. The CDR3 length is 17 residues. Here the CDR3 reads CASSQEGGGSGANVLTF. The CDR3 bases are TGCGCCAGCAGCCAAGAAGGGGGAGGTTCTGGGGCCAACGTCCTGACTTTC.

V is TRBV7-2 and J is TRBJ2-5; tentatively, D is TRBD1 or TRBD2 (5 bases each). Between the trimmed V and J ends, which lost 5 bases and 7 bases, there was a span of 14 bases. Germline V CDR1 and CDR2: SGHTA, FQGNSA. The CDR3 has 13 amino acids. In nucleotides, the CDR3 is TGTGCCAGCAGCCGGGACCCTTTTGGGACCCAGTACTTC. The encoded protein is CASSRDPFGTQYF.